These T cell receptor beta chains were read from a single sample in a study of CD8 T cells in Susac syndrome. TCRdb ran MiXCR on the immunoSEQ multiplex PCR reads and lists one entry per CDR3 protein. This sample carries about 150,000 distinct CDR3 sequences, approximately 95% of them seen once, and the ten largest clones take roughly 0.2%. The sequencing sample was made of CD8+ T cells from PBMCs. Receptors were obtained from a human donor with Susac syndrome. Both conserved end residues are part of each CDR3. D genes are given only for firm matches. The size of a clone is reported for some rows only, either as once, few or many, or as a class for expanded clones.

J,size,D,V,CDR3,DNA
TRBJ1-1,-,TRBD1,TRBV3-1,CASRRPGQGGEAFF,TGTGCCAGCAGAAGACCGGGACAGGGGGGTGAAGCTTTCTTT
TRBJ1-1,-,TRBD1,TRBV29-1,CSVDPGDRITEAFF,TGCAGCGTTGACCCCGGGGACAGGATCACTGAAGCTTTCTTT
TRBJ2-3,once,-,TRBV12-5,CASGLLGGGTDTQYF,TGTGCTAGTGGTTTGCTCGGGGGAGGCACAGATACGCAGTATTTT
TRBJ2-7,-,TRBD1,TRBV7-6,CASSPGQKNYEQYF,TGTGCCAGCAGCCCGGGACAGAAGAACTACGAGCAGTACTTC
TRBJ2-3,-,-,TRBV28,CASSLRTVSTDTQYF,TGTGCCAGCAGTTTAAGGACGGTTAGCACAGATACGCAGTATTTT
TRBJ2-5,-,-,TRBV2,CASSELGLLAQETQYF,TGTGCCAGCAGTGAATTGGGTTTGCTGGCCCAAGAGACCCAGTACTTC
TRBJ1-1,-,TRBD1,TRBV12-3/TRBV12-4,CASSWGRTGGEGTEAFF,TGTGCCAGCAGTTGGGGTAGGACAGGGGGCGAAGGAACTGAAGCTTTCTTT
TRBJ2-5,-,-,TRBV24-1,CATSATTWELMETQYF,TGTGCCACCAGTGCGACCACATGGGAGTTAATGGAGACCCAGTACTTC
TRBJ2-6,-,-,TRBV12-3/TRBV12-4,CASSLPGAGANVLTF,TGTGCCAGCAGTTTACCCGGGGCTGGGGCCAACGTCCTGACTTTC
TRBJ2-1,once,-,TRBV27,CASSLPPGTYNEQFF,TGTGCCAGCAGTTTACCCCCCGGTACATACAATGAGCAGTTCTTC
TRBJ2-3,-,-,TRBV2,CASRAGTDTQYF,TGTGCCAGCAGGGCTGGCACAGATACGCAGTATTTT
TRBJ2-1,-,TRBD1,TRBV10-2,CASRRQGRREQFF,TGCGCCAGCAGAAGACAGGGGCGGCGTGAGCAGTTCTTC
TRBJ2-5,-,-,TRBV14,CASSQDLLETQYF,TGTGCCAGCAGCCAAGATCTGCTGGAGACCCAGTACTTC
TRBJ1-1,-,TRBD1,TRBV9,CASSEDRDVNTEAFF,TGTGCCAGCAGCGAAGACAGGGACGTAAACACTGAAGCTTTCTTT
TRBJ2-1,once,TRBD2,TRBV20-1,CSARGLAGGISLNEQFF,TGCAGTGCTCGAGGTCTAGCGGGAGGGATATCGCTCAATGAGCAGTTCTTC